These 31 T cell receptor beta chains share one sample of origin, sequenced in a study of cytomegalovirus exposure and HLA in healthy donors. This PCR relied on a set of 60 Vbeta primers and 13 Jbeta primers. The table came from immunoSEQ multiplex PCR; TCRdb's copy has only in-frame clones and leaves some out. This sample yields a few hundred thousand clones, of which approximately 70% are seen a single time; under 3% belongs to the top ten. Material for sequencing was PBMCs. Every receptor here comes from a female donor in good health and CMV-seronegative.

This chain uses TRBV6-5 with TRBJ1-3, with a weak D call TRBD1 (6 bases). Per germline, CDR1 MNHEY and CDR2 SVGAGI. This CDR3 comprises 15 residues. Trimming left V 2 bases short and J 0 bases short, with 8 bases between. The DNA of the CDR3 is TGTGCCAGCAGTTACGGGACACCCTCTGGAAACACCATATATTTT. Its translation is CASSYGTPSGNTIYF.

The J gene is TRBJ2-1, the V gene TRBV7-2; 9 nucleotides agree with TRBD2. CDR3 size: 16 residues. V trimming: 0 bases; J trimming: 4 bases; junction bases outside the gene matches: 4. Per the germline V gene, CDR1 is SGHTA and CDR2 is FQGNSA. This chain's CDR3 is CASSLAGGRAYNEQFF. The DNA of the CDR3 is TGTGCCAGCAGCTTAGCTGGCGGGAGGGCTTACAATGAGCAGTTCTTC. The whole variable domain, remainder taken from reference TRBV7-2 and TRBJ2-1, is GAGVSQSPSNKVTEKGKDVELRCDPISGHTALYWYRQSLGQGLEFLIYFQGNSAPDKSGLPSDRFSAERTGGSVSTLTIQRTQQEDSAVYLCASSLAGGRAYNEQFFGPGTRLTVL.

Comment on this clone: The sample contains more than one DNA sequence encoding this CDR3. The CDR3 loop reads CASSLVSGYNEQFF. The CDR3 DNA reads TGCGCCAGCAGCTTGGTGTCCGGCTACAATGAGCAGTTCTTC. The chain couples TRBV5-1 to TRBJ2-1; no reliable D call. CDR3 length: 14 amino acids. CDR1 and CDR2 from the germline V gene are SGHRS and YFSETQ. The V and J ends lost 0 bases and 3 bases respectively, with 7 bases between them.

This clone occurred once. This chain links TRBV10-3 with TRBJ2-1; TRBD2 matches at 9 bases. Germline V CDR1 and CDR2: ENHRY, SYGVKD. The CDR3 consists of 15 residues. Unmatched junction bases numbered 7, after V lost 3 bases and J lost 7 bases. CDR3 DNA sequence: TGTGCCATCAGTGATCCGGGACTAGCTGTGAATGAGCAGTTCTTC. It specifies CAISDPGLAVNEQFF.

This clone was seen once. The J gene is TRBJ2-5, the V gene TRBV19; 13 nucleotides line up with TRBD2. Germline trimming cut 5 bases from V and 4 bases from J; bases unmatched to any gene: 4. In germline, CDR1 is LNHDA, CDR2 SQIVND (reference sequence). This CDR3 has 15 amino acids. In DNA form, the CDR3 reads TGTGCCAGTAGTCAACTAGCGGGAGGGGGAGAGACCCAGTACTTC. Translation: CASSQLAGGGETQYF.

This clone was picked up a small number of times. The CDR3 loop is CASSYSLGTSNYGYTF. CDR3 nucleotide sequence: TGTGCCAGCAGTTACTCCCTCGGGACAAGTAACTATGGCTACACCTTC. The J gene is TRBJ1-2, the V gene TRBV6-6; possible D gene TRBD1, 6 bases. CDR1 is MNHNY and CDR2 is SVGAGI in the germline V gene (reference sequence). V was trimmed by 0 bases and J by 1 base, leaving 12 bases between them. This CDR3 has 16 residues.

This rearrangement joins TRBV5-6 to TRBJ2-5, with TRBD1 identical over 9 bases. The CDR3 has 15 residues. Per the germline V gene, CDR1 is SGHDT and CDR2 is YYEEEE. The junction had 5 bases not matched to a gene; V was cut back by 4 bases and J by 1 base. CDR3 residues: CASSETTGGQETQYF. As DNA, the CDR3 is TGTGCCAGCAGCGAGACGACAGGGGGCCAAGAGACCCAGTACTTC. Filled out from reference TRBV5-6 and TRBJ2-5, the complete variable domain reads DAGVTQSPTHLIKTRGQQVTLRCSPKSGHDTVSWYQQALGQGPQFIFQYYEEEERQRGNFPDRFSGHQFPNYSSELNVNALLLGDSALYLCASSETTGGQETQYFGPGTRLLVL.

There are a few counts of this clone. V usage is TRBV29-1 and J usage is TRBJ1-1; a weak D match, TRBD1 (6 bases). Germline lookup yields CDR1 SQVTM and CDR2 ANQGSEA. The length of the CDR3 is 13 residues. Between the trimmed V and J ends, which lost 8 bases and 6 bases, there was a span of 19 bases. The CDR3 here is CSILGTGGAEAFF. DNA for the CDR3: TGCAGCATCCTAGGGACGGGGGGCGCTGAAGCTTTCTTT.

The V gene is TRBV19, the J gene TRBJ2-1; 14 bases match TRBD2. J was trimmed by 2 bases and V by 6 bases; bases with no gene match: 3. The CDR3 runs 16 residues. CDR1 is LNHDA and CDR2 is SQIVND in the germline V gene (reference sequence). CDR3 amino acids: CASRGLAGATYNEQFF. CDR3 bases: TGTGCCAGTAGGGGACTAGCGGGAGCAACCTACAATGAGCAGTTCTTC. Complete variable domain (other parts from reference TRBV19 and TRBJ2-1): DGGITQSPKYLFRKEGQNVTLSCEQNLNHDAMYWYRQDPGQGLRLIYYSQIVNDFQKGDIAEGYSVSREKKESFPLTVTSAQKNPTAFYLCASRGLAGATYNEQFFGPGTRLTVL.

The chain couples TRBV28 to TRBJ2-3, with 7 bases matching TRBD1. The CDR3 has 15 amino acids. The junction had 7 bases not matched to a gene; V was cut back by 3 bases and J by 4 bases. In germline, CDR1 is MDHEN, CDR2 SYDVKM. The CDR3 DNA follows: TGTGCCAGCAGTTTCGGGTCTACAGGGGCAGATACGCAGTATTTT. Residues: CASSFGSTGADTQYF.

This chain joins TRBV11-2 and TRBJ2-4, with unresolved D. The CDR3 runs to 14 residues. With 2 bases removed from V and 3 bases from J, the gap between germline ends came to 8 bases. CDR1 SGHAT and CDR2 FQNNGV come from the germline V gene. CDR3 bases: TGTGCCAGCAGCTTAAGAGATTTCAAAAACATTCAGTACTTC. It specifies CASSLRDFKNIQYF.

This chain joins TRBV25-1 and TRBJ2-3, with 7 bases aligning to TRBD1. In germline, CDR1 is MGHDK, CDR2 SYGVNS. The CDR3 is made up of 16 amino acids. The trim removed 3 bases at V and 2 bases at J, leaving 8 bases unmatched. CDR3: CASSDPNRGHTDTQYF. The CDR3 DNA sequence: TGTGCCAGCAGTGATCCGAACAGGGGACACACAGATACGCAGTATTTT.

CDR3 DNA sequence: TGTGCCAGCCGGGGTAGCAGCAATGAGCAGTTCTTC. As protein: CASRGSSNEQFF. The V and J genes are TRBV6-5 and TRBJ2-1, with D perhaps matching TRBD2 (5 bases). Trimming cost V 8 bases and J 6 bases, with 11 bases left between them. The length of the CDR3 is 12 residues. Germline V lookup: CDR1 MNHEY, CDR2 SVGAGI.

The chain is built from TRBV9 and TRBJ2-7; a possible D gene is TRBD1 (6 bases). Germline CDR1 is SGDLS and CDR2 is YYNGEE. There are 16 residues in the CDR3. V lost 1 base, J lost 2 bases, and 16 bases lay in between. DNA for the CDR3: TGTGCCAGCAGCGTACGTGGACAGACCACGACCTACGAGCAGTACTTC. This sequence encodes CASSVRGQTTTYEQYF.

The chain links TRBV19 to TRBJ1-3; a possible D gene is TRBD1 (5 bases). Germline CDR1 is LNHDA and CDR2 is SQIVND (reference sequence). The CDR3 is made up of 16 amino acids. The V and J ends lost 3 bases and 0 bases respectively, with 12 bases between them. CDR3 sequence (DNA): TGTGCCAGTAGTATTCGCAGGGCGAACTCTGGAAACACCATATATTTT. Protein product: CASSIRRANSGNTIYF.

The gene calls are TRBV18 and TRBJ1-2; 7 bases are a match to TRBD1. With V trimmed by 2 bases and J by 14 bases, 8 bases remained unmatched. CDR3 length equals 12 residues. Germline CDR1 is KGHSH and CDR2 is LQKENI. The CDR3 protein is CASSPNRDSQTF. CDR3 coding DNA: TGTGCCAGCTCACCAAATAGGGACAGCCAAACCTTC.

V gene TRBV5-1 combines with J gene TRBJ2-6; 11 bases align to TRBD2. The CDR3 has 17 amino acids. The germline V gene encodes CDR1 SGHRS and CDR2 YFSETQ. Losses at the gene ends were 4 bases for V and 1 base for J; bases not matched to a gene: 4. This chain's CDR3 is CASSQTSGSSGANVLTF. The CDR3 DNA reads TGCGCCAGCAGCCAAACTAGCGGGAGTTCTGGGGCCAACGTCCTGACTTTC.

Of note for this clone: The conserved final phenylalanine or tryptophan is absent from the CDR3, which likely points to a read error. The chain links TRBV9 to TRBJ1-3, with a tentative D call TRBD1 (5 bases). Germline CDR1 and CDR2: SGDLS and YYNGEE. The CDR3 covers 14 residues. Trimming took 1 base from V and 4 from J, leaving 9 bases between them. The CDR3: CASSVSGSGNTIYS. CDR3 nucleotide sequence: TGTGCCAGCAGCGTATCAGGGTCCGGAAACACCATATATTCT.

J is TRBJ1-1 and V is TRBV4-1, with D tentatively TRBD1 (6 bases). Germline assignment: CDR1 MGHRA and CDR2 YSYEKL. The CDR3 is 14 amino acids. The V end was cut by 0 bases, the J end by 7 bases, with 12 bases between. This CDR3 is CASSQDRGMGEAFF. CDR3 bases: TGCGCCAGCAGCCAAGACAGGGGCATGGGTGAAGCTTTCTTT.

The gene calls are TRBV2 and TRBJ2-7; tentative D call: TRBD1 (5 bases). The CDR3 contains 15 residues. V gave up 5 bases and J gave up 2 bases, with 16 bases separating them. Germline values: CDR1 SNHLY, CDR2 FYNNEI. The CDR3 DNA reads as TGTGCCAGCAGTTACAGGATCCAGACCGCCTACGAGCAGTACTTC. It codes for CASSYRIQTAYEQYF.

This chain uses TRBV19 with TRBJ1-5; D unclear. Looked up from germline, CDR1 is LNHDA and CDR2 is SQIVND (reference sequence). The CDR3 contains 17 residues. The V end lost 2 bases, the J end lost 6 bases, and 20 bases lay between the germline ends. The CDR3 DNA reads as TGTGCCAGTAGTATAATCCCGCGAGGCCCGGGTATTCAGCCCCAGCATTTT. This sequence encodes CASSIIPRGPGIQPQHF.

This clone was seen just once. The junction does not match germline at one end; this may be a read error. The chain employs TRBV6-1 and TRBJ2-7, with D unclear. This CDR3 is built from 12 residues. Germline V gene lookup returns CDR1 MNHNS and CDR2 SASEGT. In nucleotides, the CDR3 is TGTGCCAGCAGCCCGCCCCACTACGAGCAGTGCTTC. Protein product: CASSPPHYEQCF.

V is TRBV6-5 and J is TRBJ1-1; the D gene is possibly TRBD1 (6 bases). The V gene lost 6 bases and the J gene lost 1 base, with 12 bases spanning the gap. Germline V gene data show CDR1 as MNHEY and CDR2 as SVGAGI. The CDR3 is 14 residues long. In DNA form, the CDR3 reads TGTGCCAGCAGGAGGGGGGGCTCGAACACTGAAGCTTTCTTT. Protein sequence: CASRRGGSNTEAFF.

The CDR3 DNA reads TGTGCCAGCAGACATACTAGCGGGAGTTTATACGAGCAGTACTTC. It encodes CASRHTSGSLYEQYF. The chain couples TRBV7-9 to TRBJ2-7; 11 bases match TRBD2. The V segment lost 6 bases and the J segment 4 bases; nucleotides outside the gene matches: 8. Germline assignment: CDR1 SEHNR and CDR2 FQNEAQ (reference sequence). The length of the CDR3 is 15 residues.

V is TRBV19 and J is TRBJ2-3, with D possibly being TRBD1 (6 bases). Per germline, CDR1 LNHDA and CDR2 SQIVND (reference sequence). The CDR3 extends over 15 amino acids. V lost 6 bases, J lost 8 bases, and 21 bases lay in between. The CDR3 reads CASSTPLRGRGTQYF. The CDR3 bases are TGTGCCAGTAGCACCCCGCTCAGGGGCCGGGGTACGCAGTATTTT.

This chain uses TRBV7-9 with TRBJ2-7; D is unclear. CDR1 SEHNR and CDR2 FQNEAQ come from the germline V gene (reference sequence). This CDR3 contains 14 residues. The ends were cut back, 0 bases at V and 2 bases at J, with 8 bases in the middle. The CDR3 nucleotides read TGTGCCAGCAGCTTAGCGTATAAGCCCTACGAGCAGTACTTC. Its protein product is CASSLAYKPYEQYF.

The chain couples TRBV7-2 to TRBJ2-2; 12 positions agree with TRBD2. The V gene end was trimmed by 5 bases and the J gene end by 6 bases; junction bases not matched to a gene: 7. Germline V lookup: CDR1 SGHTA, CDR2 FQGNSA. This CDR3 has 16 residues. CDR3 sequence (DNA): TGTGCCAGCAGCCCCCAACTAGCGGGAGGTTCCGGGGAGCTGTTTTTT. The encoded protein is CASSPQLAGGSGELFF.

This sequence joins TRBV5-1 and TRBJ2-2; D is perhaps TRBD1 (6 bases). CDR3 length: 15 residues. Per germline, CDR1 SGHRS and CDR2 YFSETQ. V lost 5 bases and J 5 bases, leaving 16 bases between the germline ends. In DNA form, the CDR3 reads TGCGCCAGCAGACCACCAGGGGCCGGTACCGGGGAGCTGTTTTTT. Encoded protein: CASRPPGAGTGELFF.

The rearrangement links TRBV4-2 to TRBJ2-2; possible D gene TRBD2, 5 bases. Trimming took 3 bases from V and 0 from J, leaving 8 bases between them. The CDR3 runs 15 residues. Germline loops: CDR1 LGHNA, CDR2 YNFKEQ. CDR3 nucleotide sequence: TGTGCCAGCAGCCAGCGGGCAACGAACACCGGGGAGCTGTTTTTT. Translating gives CASSQRATNTGELFF.

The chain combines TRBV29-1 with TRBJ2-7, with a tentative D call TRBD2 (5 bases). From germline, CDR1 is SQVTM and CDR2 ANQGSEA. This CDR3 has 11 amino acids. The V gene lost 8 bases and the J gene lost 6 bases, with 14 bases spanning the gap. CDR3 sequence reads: CSLKDGLEQYF. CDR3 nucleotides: TGCAGCCTTAAAGACGGACTCGAGCAGTACTTC.

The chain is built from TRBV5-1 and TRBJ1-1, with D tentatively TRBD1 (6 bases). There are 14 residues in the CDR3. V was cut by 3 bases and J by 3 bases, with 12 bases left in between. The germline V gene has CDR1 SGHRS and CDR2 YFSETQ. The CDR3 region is CASSYRQVDTEAFF. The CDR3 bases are TGCGCCAGCAGCTACCGACAGGTTGACACTGAAGCTTTCTTT.